This is a list of T cell receptor beta chains from one sample in a study of T-cell memory formation after mild COVID-19. TCRdb itself ran the 5' RACE reads through MiXCR, one entry per CDR3 protein. This sample yields over 300,000 distinct CDR3 sequences, of which 20% to 25% are seen a single time; 21% belongs to the top ten. Sample: PBMCs or a T cell subset sorted from them (not recorded which). Receptor source: a young man who had mild COVID-19 (a few samples of this study predate the infection). Cell type and time point are not known. The CDR3 runs from the conserved cysteine through the conserved F or W. The D gene is left open where the match is weak. Part of the rows lack a size; the others show once, few, many or a class for expanded clones.

TRBJ1-2,few,TRBV20-1,-,CSASKGDGYTF,TGCAGTGCTAGTAAAGGGGATGGCTACACCTTC
TRBJ1-2,few,TRBV4-1,-,CASSPWMGHAGGYTF,TGCGCCAGCAGCCCTTGGATGGGACACGCGGGTGGCTACACCTTC
TRBJ2-5,-,TRBV4-3,TRBD2,CASSQGQLAGGLRETQYF,TGCGCCAGCAGCCAAGGTCAACTAGCGGGGGGCTTGAGGGAGACCCAGTACTTC
TRBJ2-6,-,TRBV29-1,-,CSVDPGTGGANVLTF,TGCAGCGTGGACCCCGGGACCGGTGGGGCCAACGTCCTGACTTTC
TRBJ2-1,few,TRBV4-2,-,CASSQGYGDNEQFF,TGTGCCAGCAGCCAAGGGTACGGCGACAATGAGCAGTTCTTC
TRBJ2-3,few,TRBV7-9,-,CASSVQGIPTDTQYF,TGTGCCAGCAGCGTCCAGGGGATCCCCACAGATACGCAGTATTTT
TRBJ1-1,few,TRBV5-1,-,CASNPLGTNTEAFF,TGCGCCAGCAACCCATTGGGTACCAACACTGAAGCTTTCTTT
TRBJ2-7,-,TRBV7-2,-,CASSSLAFYEQYF,TGTGCCAGCAGCTCTCTAGCGTTCTACGAGCAGTACTTC
TRBJ2-3,few,TRBV6-5,-,CASRGGRGGITDTQYF,TGTGCCAGCAGGGGTGGAAGGGGGGGCATAACAGATACGCAGTATTTT
TRBJ2-7,few,TRBV5-1,-,CASSLVRRDEQYF,TGCGCCAGCAGCTTGGTCCGGAGGGACGAGCAGTACTTC
TRBJ1-3,-,TRBV10-3,-,CAISEGGPYSGNTIYF,TGTGCCATCAGTGAAGGGGGTCCCTACTCTGGAAACACCATATATTTT
TRBJ2-3,-,TRBV5-1,TRBD1,CASSLDRVPQDTQYF,TGCGCCAGCAGCCTCGACAGGGTCCCCCAAGATACGCAGTATTTT
TRBJ1-5,few,TRBV20-1,TRBD1,CSAGTGVGNQPQHF,TGCAGTGCTGGGACAGGGGTCGGGAATCAGCCCCAGCATTTT
TRBJ2-3,many,TRBV7-9,-,CASSLPRVTDTQYF,TGTGCCAGCAGCTTACCGCGGGTAACAGATACGCAGTATTTT
TRBJ1-4,few,TRBV15,TRBD1,CATGRRTGGQFGEKLFF,TGTGCCACCGGGCGAAGGACAGGGGGGCAGTTCGGTGAAAAACTGTTTTTT
TRBJ2-6,few,TRBV28,-,CASSGRERNGANVLTF,TGTGCCAGCAGTGGCCGGGAACGGAACGGGGCCAACGTCCTGACTTTC
TRBJ1-1,-,TRBV11-2,TRBD1,CASSLEPDRVVFF,TGTGCCAGCAGCTTAGAACCGGACAGGGTTGTTTTCTTT
TRBJ1-2,-,TRBV27,TRBD1,CASSLTGRYGYTF,TGTGCCAGCAGTTTGACAGGGAGGTATGGCTACACCTTC
TRBJ2-1,-,TRBV5-1,TRBD2,CASSLSLAGDPYNEQFF,TGCGCCAGCAGCTTGAGCCTAGCGGGGGACCCATACAATGAGCAGTTCTTC
TRBJ2-5,-,TRBV7-3,-,CASSRVGLETQYF,TGTGCCAGCAGCCGGGTCGGATTGGAGACCCAGTACTTC
TRBJ2-4,-,TRBV6-6,TRBD1,CASSYRDRNIQYF,TGTGCCAGCAGTTATCGGGACAGGAACATTCAGTACTTC
TRBJ2-1,few,TRBV15,-,CATSIRTTLNEQFF,TGTGCCACCAGCATTAGGACCACCTTGAATGAGCAGTTCTTC
TRBJ2-3,-,TRBV5-1,TRBD2,CASSLFSGGADDTQYF,TGCGCCAGCAGCTTGTTTAGCGGGGGGGCCGATGATACGCAGTATTTT
TRBJ2-2,-,TRBV20-1,-,CSARGPWEDTGELFF,TGCAGTGCTAGAGGCCCTTGGGAGGACACCGGGGAGCTGTTTTTT
TRBJ1-5,-,TRBV12-3/TRBV12-4,-,CASSLALVQPQHF,TGTGCCAGCAGTTTAGCGCTAGTTCAGCCCCAGCATTTT
TRBJ1-6,-,TRBV7-3,-,CASSPRVNSPLHF,TGTGCCAGCAGCCCGCGGGTGAATTCACCCCTCCACTTT
TRBJ1-2,few,TRBV7-9,-,CASSYPTLGWTYGYTF,TGTGCCAGCAGCTATCCCACTCTAGGGTGGACCTATGGCTACACCTTC
TRBJ2-3,few,TRBV7-2,-,CASSLGGLRDTQYF,TGTGCCAGCAGCTTAGGCGGGCTGCGGGATACGCAGTATTTT
TRBJ1-6,few,TRBV3-1,-,CASSRNRVGNSPLHF,TGTGCCAGCAGCCGAAACAGGGTTGGTAATTCACCCCTCCACTTT
TRBJ2-4,-,TRBV6-2/TRBV6-3,-,CASSYRTEAGNIQYF,TGTGCCAGCAGTTACAGGACCGAAGCGGGAAACATTCAGTACTTC
TRBJ1-6,few,TRBV9,-,CASSVGDRTNSPLHF,TGTGCCAGCAGCGTAGGTGACAGGACCAACTCACCCCTCCACTTT
TRBJ1-4,-,TRBV6-5,-,CASSSRDPSTNEKLFF,TGTGCCAGCAGTTCGCGGGACCCCTCAACTAATGAAAAACTGTTTTTT
TRBJ2-2,-,TRBV7-2,-,CASSSSRNPGTGELFF,TGTGCCAGCAGCTCATCCAGGAATCCAGGCACCGGGGAGCTGTTTTTT
TRBJ2-1,many,TRBV7-3,TRBD2,CASSKLAGAYNEQFF,TGTGCCAGCAGCAAACTAGCGGGGGCTTACAATGAGCAGTTCTTC
TRBJ2-2,few,TRBV19,-,CASSQGGGSGELFF,TGTGCCAGTAGCCAGGGAGGGGGCTCCGGGGAGCTGTTTTTT
TRBJ2-5,-,TRBV5-1,-,CASSGSGAWETQYF,TGCGCCAGCAGCGGGTCAGGGGCATGGGAGACCCAGTACTTC
TRBJ1-2,few,TRBV7-2,-,CASKVGRRTAGYTF,TGTGCCAGCAAGGTGGGGCGGCGCACGGCTGGCTACACCTTC
TRBJ2-1,-,TRBV5-1,-,CASSPQTPLRDNEQFF,TGCGCCAGCAGCCCCCAGACTCCCCTTCGGGACAATGAGCAGTTCTTC
TRBJ2-5,-,TRBV19,-,CASRLSGVSLETQYF,TGTGCCAGTAGGCTCTCAGGGGTTTCTTTGGAGACCCAGTACTTC
TRBJ2-5,-,TRBV4-3,-,CASSQDAGIQYF,TGCGCCAGCAGCCAAGATGCAGGTATCCAGTACTTC
TRBJ2-7,few,TRBV7-6,-,CASSPGTAREQYF,TGTGCCAGCAGCCCCGGGACTGCGAGGGAGCAGTACTTC
TRBJ2-3,few,TRBV5-1,-,CASSLEDWARGQYF,TGCGCCAGCAGCTTGGAGGATTGGGCCCGGGGGCAGTATTTT
TRBJ1-2,many,TRBV10-3,-,CAISDEGQGLYGYTF,TGTGCCATCAGTGATGAGGGGCAGGGCCTCTATGGCTACACCTTC
TRBJ1-2,-,TRBV7-9,-,CASSLLPRNYGYTF,TGTGCCAGCAGCTTACTCCCCCGCAACTATGGCTACACCTTC